This T cell receptor beta chain was sequenced for a study of cytomegalovirus exposure and HLA in healthy donors listed by TCRdb under 2017. Study-wide context: According to an earlier analysis of 450 to 650 of the donors, 150 million to 200 million T cells yielded approximately 120 million unique TCR beta sequences and roughly 280 Gb of sequence data. Roughly 290 gigabases of sequencing data and 70 million to 95 million unique TCR sequences made up an early release that covered under 750 HLA-typed donors. Among the roughly 380 genotyped donors, around 81% belonged to the genetic ancestry cluster associated with self-reported Caucasian donors. The study was designed to test whether signatures of past pathogen exposure could be identified by cataloging public T cell receptors. The study profiled the T cell repertoires of hundreds of subjects by immunosequencing and related them to cytomegalovirus serostatus. A separate validation cohort of some 130 different subjects was used in addition to the approximately 700-subject first cohort. To predict cytomegalovirus infection status, the study combined high-throughput TCR immunosequencing, statistical association of individual TCRs with disease status, and machine learning. A later analysis re-examined previously published TCR beta repertoires from more than 550 donors and added high-resolution HLA genotyping to investigate patterns of TCR occurrence. In the later analysis, no new phenotypic data were used to find candidate immune exposures; instead, reliance was placed on TCR beta sequences and their occurrence across donors. An earlier analysis of roughly 580 of the donors used high-throughput TCR beta sequencing to judge whether each TCR beta V gene segment behaved as functional or pseudogenic. Donor age, sex, ethnicity and CMV serostatus were compiled together with the repertoire data. In a later genetic analysis, genome-wide SNP genotypes for about three fifths of the roughly 670 donors were used, and that subset was treated as a discovery cohort. Every discovery cohort repertoire had been produced on one sequencing platform. HLA typing included class I and class II loci at four-digit resolution. The number of typed donors differed by locus: 629-630 for A, B, C, DRB1 and DQB1; 500 to 550 for DQA1; roughly 600 for DPA1; and 400 to 480 for DPB1. Roughly five DR-DQ haplotypes were handled as single units for association and clustering because linkage in the cohort was strong. Across about 370 genotyped donors of the cohort, an average of approximately 240,000 unique TCR beta nucleotide sequences per donor were sequenced, and 15% to 20% of those sequences were non-productive. Study-level results and caveats: According to a later analysis, parvovirus B19, influenza, CMV and Epstein-Barr virus appeared linked to several top co-occurrence clusters. While some public TCRs were present in many individuals, most TCR sequences turned up only very rarely across donors. The sequencing pipeline was judged likely to have produced a cluster of highly shared sequence variants as a technical artifact. In a later analysis, HLA-associated TCR beta chains were found to be more clonally expanded and to have lower generation probabilities than equally common non-associated chains. Because HLA typing was missing for some donors at each locus, association tests included only the typed subset. A further reported finding was that TCR beta sequences accurately predicted the HLA-A and HLA-B alleles for most subjects in the first cohort. The cohort was sequenced for TCR beta chains only, and without alpha or paired-chain data the features that could be detected were limited. In the study, approximately 150 TCR beta chains were listed as associated with cytomegalovirus. The 87-base-pair reads could not distinguish some IMGT-functional V segments, including TRBV6-2 and TRBV6-3, so those segments were excluded. The authors suggested that the approach could potentially be generalized to other disease states and immunological phenotypes. In an earlier analysis of about 540 of the donors, most TCR beta V segments were observed in productive rearrangements about 87% or about 30% of the time, broadly matching IMGT annotations. According to a later analysis, TCR association rates differed among HLA loci, with DRB1 alleles showing the most associated TCRs and HLA-C alleles showing the fewest. Seventeen rarely observed V segments, including chromosome 9 orphons, were excluded from the earlier analysis of several hundred of the donors because counts were too low. Roughly uniform sequencing depth across donors was assumed in presence/absence analyses, although this assumption may not hold. Specific HLA alleles were associated with 15,000 to 20,000 TCR beta sequences at a false discovery rate of 0.05 in a later analysis. The only immune exposure information available for the cohort was CMV serostatus. A later genetic analysis reported fewer N-insertions in productive TCRs among donors in an Asian-associated ancestry cluster than the roughly 690-donor mean. Linkage disequilibrium might explain the correlated functional status among segregating V segments, but an unknown experimental factor could not be ruled out. Strong co-occurrence of HLA alleles, especially DR and DQ, made assigning TCR associations to individual alleles difficult. Most CMV-associated TCR beta chains appeared to be HLA-restricted in a later analysis, and the HLA associations seemed to be driven largely by CMV exposure. In vitro tests confirmed that three of the cytomegalovirus-associated TCR beta chains recognize cytomegalovirus antigens. Cytomegalovirus status was reported to be diagnosed by the classifier with high specificity and sensitivity in both the original and validation cohorts. In a later genetic analysis, a missense DCLRE1C variant was associated with V-gene and J-gene trimming of TCR beta chains, and the association was replicated in an independent cohort.

For CDR1 and CDR2, the germline V gene (reference sequence) lists MNHNY and SVGAGI. Its CDR3 holds 14 amino acids, cysteine through phenylalanine. Of the read, only the CDR3 DNA is kept; its 42 bases are in frame from base 1. V and J lose 4 bases and 5 bases, and a span of 13 bases separates them. The cohort comprised some 700 healthy bone marrow donors. At the time of sampling, every cohort member was nominally healthy, though immune exposures that went unrecorded were likely present. The donor tested CMV seronegative, placing the donor among the 350 or so seronegative members of the cohort. Every donor gave a peripheral blood sample, and the peripheral blood mononuclear cells from that sample were used for TCR beta sequencing. Genomic DNA extraction from the blood cell samples was performed with the Qiagen DNeasy Blood Extraction Kit. With regard to this clone: No cognate antigen has been identified for it. There are no base qualities to consult, and no much larger clone falls within one base.

The library was obtained by the immunoSEQ multiplex PCR assay. For the multiplex PCR, a mixture combining 60 forward primers for TCR Vbeta segments and 13 reverse primers for TCR Jbeta segments was used. The CDR3 region of rearranged TCR beta genes was amplified from genomic DNA by a multiplex PCR assay. The Illumina HiSeq System was used to sequence the amplified TCR beta libraries as 87-base-pair reads. In the original analysis: A later analysis counted some 80 million unique TCR beta chains across the 550 to 800 repertoires, and roughly 10 million of these chains were shared by at least two donors. Raw reads were error-corrected and collapsed into unique sequences by a nearest-neighbor algorithm in which closely related sequences were merged to remove PCR and sequencing errors. V, D and J gene segments were assigned by aligning CDR3 sequences to IMGT reference sequences. Each retained sequence needed at least a six-nucleotide match to both a V gene segment and a J gene segment. Rearrangements were called productive when the CDR3 lacked stop codons and stayed in frame with V and J; all others were non-productive. CDR3 was defined according to IMGT convention as the region running from the second conserved V-encoded cysteine to the conserved J-encoded phenylalanine. Sequences without an unambiguous match to a single V gene segment were excluded from the earlier analysis of about 600 of the donors. An earlier analysis of a few hundred of the donors called V segments functional above 56.7% productive rearrangements and segregating when the between-donor standard deviation exceeded 5%. A statistical classification framework was built to diagnose cytomegalovirus status from the catalog of TCR beta chain sequences. A later analysis assigned V and J genes by comparing TCR nucleotide sequences with IMGT/GENE-DB human TR gene sequences. The TCRdist pipeline was used in a later analysis to assign CDR3 sequences and most-parsimonious VDJ recombination scenarios. In a later analysis, every TCR beta chain was defined by the combination of its CDR3 amino acid sequence and its V-gene family, and reads without a unique V-gene family were dropped. To address suspected cross-contamination and a sequencing artifact, a later analysis removed 592 highly shared, low-generation-probability nucleotide sequences. In a later analysis, a clonal expansion index for each public chain was calculated from normalized within-repertoire ranks of inferred template counts. In a later analysis, generation probabilities were computed using a VDJ recombination model fitted to out-of-frame rearrangements, and the results were checked against IGoR. Hypergeometric tests were used in a later analysis to score TCR-TCR, TCR-HLA and TCR-CMV co-occurrence, with a repertoire-size bias correction applied to the TCR pairs. A later analysis estimated false discovery rates by permuting HLA or CMV assignments 20 times. In a later analysis, co-occurring TCRs were grouped using DBSCAN, and TCRdist sequence similarity was added for clustering within HLA-allele-positive subsets. Repertoires with fewer than 30,000 or more than 120,000 public chains were left out of co-occurrence clustering, as were about 5 repertoires with anomalous nucleotide sharing. The table was pulled from immuneACCESS by TCRdb, which kept in-frame rearrangements only. Such tables lose some clones; where checked, under half of the loss comes from unresolved V genes, and the rest has no known cause. The DNA was the basis for D and trimming; V, J and clone size are from that table. The sample yields tens of thousands of clones; 83% were counted once. Roughly 4.5% of the sample rests with the top ten.

The sequenced sample was PBMCs. This clonotype originated in a man younger than 45 in good health and CMV-seronegative. The chain employs TRBV6-6 and TRBJ2-3; a tentative D call is TRBD2 (7 bases match). The bases are TGTGCCAGCAGTTTGGGGGGGGCCCAAGATACGCAGTATTTT. Its coded protein is CASSLGGAQDTQYF.